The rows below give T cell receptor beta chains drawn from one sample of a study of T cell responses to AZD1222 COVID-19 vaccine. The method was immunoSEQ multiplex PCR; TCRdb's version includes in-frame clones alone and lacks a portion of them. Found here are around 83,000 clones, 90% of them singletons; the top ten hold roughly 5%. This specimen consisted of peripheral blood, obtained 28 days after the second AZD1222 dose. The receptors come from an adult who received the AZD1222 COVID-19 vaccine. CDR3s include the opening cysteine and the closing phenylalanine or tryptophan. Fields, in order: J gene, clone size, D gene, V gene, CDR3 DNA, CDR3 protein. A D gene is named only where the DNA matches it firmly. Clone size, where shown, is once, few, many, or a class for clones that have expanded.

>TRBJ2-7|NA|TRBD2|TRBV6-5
TGTGCCAGCAGTTACTCGGGGGGGATTGCCTACGAGCAGTACTTC
CASSYSGGIAYEQYF
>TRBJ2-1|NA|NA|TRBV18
TGTGCCAGCTCACCTCAGTCCAATGAGCAGTTCTTC
CASSPQSNEQFF
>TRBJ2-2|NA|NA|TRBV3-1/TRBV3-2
TGTGCCAGCAGCCAATCCGTACTGAACACCGGGGAGCTGTTTTTT
CASSQSVLNTGELFF
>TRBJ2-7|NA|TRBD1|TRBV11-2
TGTGCCAGTTCCCCACAGGGGGCAAAGGCTGAGCAGTACTTC
CASSPQGAKAEQYF
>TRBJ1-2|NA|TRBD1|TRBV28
TGTGCCAGCAGTTTCATTGGGACAGGGGCGTGGGTGAGCTATGGCTACACCTTC
CASSFIGTGAWVSYGYTF
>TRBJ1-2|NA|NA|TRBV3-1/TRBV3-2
TGTGCCAGCAGCCAAGATGTCGGACAGAACCTTAACTATGGCTACACCTTC
CASSQDVGQNLNYGYTF
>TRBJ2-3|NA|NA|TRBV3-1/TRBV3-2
TGTGCCAGCAGCCAAGGTCGAGCGCCAGATACGCAGTATTTT
CASSQGRAPDTQYF
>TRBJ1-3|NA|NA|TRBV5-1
TGCGCCAGCAGCTTGGACAGGGCTGGAAACACCATATATTTT
CASSLDRAGNTIYF
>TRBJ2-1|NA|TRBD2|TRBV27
TGTGCCAGCAGTTTCTCAGCGGGAAAGGCTCCTACTGAGCAGTTCTTC
CASSFSAGKAPTEQFF
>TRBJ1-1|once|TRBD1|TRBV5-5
TGTGCCAGCAGCCCGGAAGGGGGCATGGGCACTGAAGCTTTCTTT
CASSPEGGMGTEAFF
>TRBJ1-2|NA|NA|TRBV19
TGTGCCAGCGTCATGCTCCGCGGGGGGCCGGCTGGCTACACCTTC
CASVMLRGGPAGYTF
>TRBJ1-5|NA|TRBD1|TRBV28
TGTGCCAGCAGTTTTCCGGGACAGTCGTATAGCAATCAGCCCCAGCATTTT
CASSFPGQSYSNQPQHF
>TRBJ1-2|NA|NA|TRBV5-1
TGCGCCAGCAGCCCGACGGCTGGCGACTATGGCTACACCTTC
CASSPTAGDYGYTF
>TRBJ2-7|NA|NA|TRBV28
TGTGCCAGCAGTCCCCAGGACCGATACGAGCAGTACTTC
CASSPQDRYEQYF
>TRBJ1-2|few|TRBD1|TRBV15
TGTGCCACCAGCAGAGATCGGGACAGCACCTTCTATGGCTACACCTTC
CATSRDRDSTFYGYTF
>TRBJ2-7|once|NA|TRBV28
TGTGCCAGCAGTTTCGAGGACAGGCTAGGGAGGGAGCAGTACTTC
CASSFEDRLGREQYF
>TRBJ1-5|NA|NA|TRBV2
TGTGCCAGCAGTGCGGACAGCGGAGGCAATCAGCCCCAGCATTTT
CASSADSGGNQPQHF
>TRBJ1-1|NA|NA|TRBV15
TGTGCCACCAGCAGAGATCAAGGAATACAGCTAGAAGCTTTCTTT
CATSRDQGIQLEAFF
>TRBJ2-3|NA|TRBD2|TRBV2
TGTGCCAGCAGTGAACTAGCGGGGGGCCACTCTAGCACAGATACGCAGTATTTT
CASSELAGGHSSTDTQYF
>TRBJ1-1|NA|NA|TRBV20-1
TGCAGTGCTAGTCCGGGACTCGGGTATATACTCGCGTGGTTT
CSASPGLGYILAWF
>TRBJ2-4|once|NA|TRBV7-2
TGTGCCAGCAGCTCCCGTACTAGTGCGGGTACAGGCAAAAACATTCAGTACTTC
CASSSRTSAGTGKNIQYF
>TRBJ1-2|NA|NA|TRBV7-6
TGTGCCAGCAGCTTACAGGACGTAAACTATGGCTACACCTTC
CASSLQDVNYGYTF
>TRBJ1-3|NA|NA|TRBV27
TGTGCCAGCAGTATCACAGGTCTCGTCCCTGGAAACACCATATATTTT
CASSITGLVPGNTIYF
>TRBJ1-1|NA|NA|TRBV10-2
TGCGCCAGCAGTTATGCCGCCGGGGACACTGAAGCTTTCTTT
CASSYAAGDTEAFF
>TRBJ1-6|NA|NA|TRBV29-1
TGCAGCGTTGGAGGGGGGGGTTCACCCCTCCACTTT
CSVGGGGSPLHF
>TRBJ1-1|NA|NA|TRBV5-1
TGCGCCAGCAGCTTGGGGGGCCGACAGTTGGGGGCTGAAGCTTTCTTT
CASSLGGRQLGAEAFF
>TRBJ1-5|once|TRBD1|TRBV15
TGTGCCACGACGACAGGGGTGGGTTACAATCAGCCCCAGCATTTT
CATTTGVGYNQPQHF
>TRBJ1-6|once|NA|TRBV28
TGTGCCAGCAGTTTGGGACGGGTGACAGGATCCCACTTT
CASSLGRVTGSHF
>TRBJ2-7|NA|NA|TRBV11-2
TGTGCCAGCAGCTTAAGAGGTGCGGGGTATCCTGCCAGCTCCTACGAGCAGTACTTC
CASSLRGAGYPASSYEQYF
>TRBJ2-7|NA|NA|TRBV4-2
TGTGCCAGCAGCCAAGAATGGAGGGACTACGAGCAGTACTTC
CASSQEWRDYEQYF
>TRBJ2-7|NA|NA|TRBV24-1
TGTGCCACCAGTGATTTACCGACCAACGAGCAGTACTTC
CATSDLPTNEQYF
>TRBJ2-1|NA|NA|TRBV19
TGTGCCAGTAGCCAACAGGGGAGGGGGGCCAATGAGCAGTTCTTC
CASSQQGRGANEQFF
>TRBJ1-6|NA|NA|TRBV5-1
TGCGCCAGCAGCTTGGAAGTGGGAAATTCACCCCTCCACTTT
CASSLEVGNSPLHF
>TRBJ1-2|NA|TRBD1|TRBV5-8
TGTGCCAGCAGCCGGGGACAGGGCGCGAACTATGGCTACACCTTC
CASSRGQGANYGYTF
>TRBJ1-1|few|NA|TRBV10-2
TGCGCCAGCAGTGAATTCGGGATGAACACTGAAGCTTTCTTT
CASSEFGMNTEAFF
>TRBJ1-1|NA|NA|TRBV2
TGTGCCAGCAGTCTTGGACGGGGAAACACTGAAGCTTTCTTT
CASSLGRGNTEAFF
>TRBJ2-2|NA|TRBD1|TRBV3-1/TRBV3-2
TGTGCCAGCAGCCAACTTGATGTTACGGGACAGGGGGGCACCGGGGAGCTGTTTTTT
CASSQLDVTGQGGTGELFF
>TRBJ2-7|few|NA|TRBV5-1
TGCGCCAGCAGCTTGGCCGGGTCCCCCTTAAACTACGAGCAGTACTTC
CASSLAGSPLNYEQYF
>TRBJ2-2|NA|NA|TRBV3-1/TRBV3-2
TGTGCCAGCAGCCAATTGAGTCGGAACACCGGGGAGCTGTTTTTT
CASSQLSRNTGELFF
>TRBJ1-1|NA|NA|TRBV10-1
TGCGCCAGCAGTTTAGGGACATCGAACACTGAAGCTTTCTTT
CASSLGTSNTEAFF
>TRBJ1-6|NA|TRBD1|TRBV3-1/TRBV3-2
TGTGCCAGCAGCCAAGGGGACAGTCGAGCCGTGTTT
CASSQGDSRAVF
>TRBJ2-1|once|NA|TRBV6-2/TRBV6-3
TGTGCCAGCAGTTACCGGGCCAATGAGCAGTTCTTC
CASSYRANEQFF
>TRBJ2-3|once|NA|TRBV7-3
TGTGCCAGCAGCTTTGGGGGTTTCACAGATACGCAGTATTTT
CASSFGGFTDTQYF
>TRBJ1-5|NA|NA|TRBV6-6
TGTGCCAGCAGTTGGGGTTTCAATCAGCCCCAGCATTTT
CASSWGFNQPQHF
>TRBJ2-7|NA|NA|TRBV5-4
TGTGCCAGCAGCCCCCCCGAAAAGAACTACGAGCAGTACTTC
CASSPPEKNYEQYF
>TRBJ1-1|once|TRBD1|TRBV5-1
TGCGCCAGCAGCTCGGGACAGGGGTCGGGCACTGAAGCTTTCTTT
CASSSGQGSGTEAFF
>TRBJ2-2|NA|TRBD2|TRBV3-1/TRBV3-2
TGTGCCAGCAGGAGGGGACTAGCGGTGGCCGGGGAGCTGTTTTTT
CASRRGLAVAGELFF
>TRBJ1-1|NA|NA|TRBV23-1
TGCGCCAGCAGTCACCAGGGACAACCGAACACTGAAGCTTTCTTT
CASSHQGQPNTEAFF
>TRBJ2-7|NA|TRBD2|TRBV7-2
TGTGCCAGCAGCTTTCGGGGGACTAGGTCAGACGAGCAGTACTTC
CASSFRGTRSDEQYF
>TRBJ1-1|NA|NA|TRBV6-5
TGTGCCAGCAGGCGCCGAGTGAACACTGAAGCTTTCTTT
CASRRRVNTEAFF